These T cell receptor beta chains were read from a single sample in a study of blood T cell repertoires in COVID-19. Produced via immunoSEQ multiplex PCR; TCRdb's table is partial and in-frame only. This sample carries about 130,000 clones, roughly 79% of them seen once, and the ten largest clones take about a tenth. The sample comprised peripheral blood. The receptors shown here come from a human donor in a cohort sampled during active COVID-19. CDR3s include the opening cysteine and the closing phenylalanine or tryptophan. Fields, in order: V gene, clone size, J gene, D gene, CDR3 DNA, CDR3 protein. D genes are given only for firm matches. Clone sizes are given selectively: once, few, many, or a class where the clone is expanded.

>TRBV5-4|.|TRBJ1-1|.
TGTGCCAGCAGTTCCATGAACAGACAGGCTTTCTTT
CASSSMNRQAFF
>TRBV2|once|TRBJ2-3|.
TGTGCCAGCAAAGTCGGCAGGGGTGAAGATACGCAGTATTTT
CASKVGRGEDTQYF
>TRBV5-6|few|TRBJ1-2|.
TGTGCCAGCAGCTTGAGACAGATAGGTGCCTACACCTTC
CASSLRQIGAYTF
>TRBV10-2|few|TRBJ1-4|.
TGCGCCAGCAGTGAGAGCTCCCAACTGTTTTTT
CASSESSQLFF
>TRBV6-5|once|TRBJ2-7|.
TGTGCCAGCAGTTACTCTCCACGGACCGGGGACTACGAGCAGTACTTC
CASSYSPRTGDYEQYF
>TRBV11-2|.|TRBJ2-1|.
TGTGCCAGCAGCTTAGCCCCCCCCGGGGTCAGCTCCTACAATGAGCAGTTCTTC
CASSLAPPGVSSYNEQFF
>TRBV28|few|TRBJ1-2|.
TGTGCCAGCTTAGACTACCAAACTTATAACTATGGCTACACCTTC
CASLDYQTYNYGYTF
>TRBV28|.|TRBJ1-3|TRBD1
TGTGCCAGCAGTTTATGGGGACAGTTTCGTTCTGGAAACACCATATATTTT
CASSLWGQFRSGNTIYF
>TRBV19|.|TRBJ2-7|.
TGTGCCAGTAGCCCTAAGTCCTCCTACGAGCAGTACTTC
CASSPKSSYEQYF
>TRBV24-1|.|TRBJ1-5|.
TGTGCCACCAGTGGTCCAGGGGAGGGTCAGCCCCAGCATTTT
CATSGPGEGQPQHF
>TRBV12-5|few|TRBJ2-2|.
TGTGCTAGTGGTTTGCTACCACCCTTCTTCAGGTTTAACTCCGGGGAGCTGTTTTTT
CASGLLPPFFRFNSGELFF
>TRBV7-9|.|TRBJ2-1|TRBD2
TGTGCCAGCAGCCTCGGGACTAGCCCCTACAATGAGCAGTTCTTC
CASSLGTSPYNEQFF
>TRBV3-1/TRBV3-2|once|TRBJ2-3|.
TGTGCCAGCAGCCAAGTGTTACCGACAGATATCCGCACAGATACGCAGTATTTT
CASSQVLPTDIRTDTQYF
>TRBV6-5|.|TRBJ2-1|.
TGTGCCACCTCGATTGAGGAGCGGGCCAACAATGAGCAGTTCTTC
CATSIEERANNEQFF
>TRBV2|.|TRBJ1-4|.
TGTGCCAGCAGGACTGACAGTGAAAAACTGTTTTTT
CASRTDSEKLFF
>TRBV27|.|TRBJ1-5|TRBD1
TGTGCCAGCAGTCCCTCCGGACAGGGTGGGCAGCCCCAGCATTTT
CASSPSGQGGQPQHF
>TRBV19|.|TRBJ2-7|.
TGTGCCAGTAGGGCCAGAAGCTCCTACGAGCAGTACTTC
CASRARSSYEQYF
>TRBV27|.|TRBJ1-1|TRBD1
TGTGCCAGCAGCACGACAGGGGCTGGGACTGAAGCTTTCTTT
CASSTTGAGTEAFF
>TRBV6-5|.|TRBJ2-3|.
TGTGCCAGCAGTCAGCAGGGTTACACAGATACGCAGTATTTT
CASSQQGYTDTQYF
>TRBV5-6|once|TRBJ2-2|TRBD2
TGTGCCAGCAGCCCCCCGGGCGGGGGGGCCCCCGGGGAGCTGTTTTTT
CASSPPGGGAPGELFF
>TRBV6-5|.|TRBJ1-2|.
TGTGCCAGCACCTATACAGGGCTTTCGGATGGCTACACCTTC
CASTYTGLSDGYTF
>TRBV7-9|.|TRBJ1-4|.
TGTGCCAGCAGCTCCGGAGGGGCGGCTGGCGAAAAACTGTTTTTT
CASSSGGAAGEKLFF
>TRBV27|few|TRBJ2-7|.
TGTGCCAGCAGTTCACTGAGGTCAGTGAGCTCCTACGAGCAGTACTTC
CASSSLRSVSSYEQYF
>TRBV5-4|.|TRBJ2-3|TRBD1
TGTGCCAGCAGCTTTGACAGGGGGACCACAGATACGCAGTATTTT
CASSFDRGTTDTQYF
>TRBV30|few|TRBJ1-2|.
TGTGCCTCGACAGGATCTAACTATGGCTACACCTTC
CASTGSNYGYTF
>TRBV18|.|TRBJ1-1|.
TGTGCCAGCTCACCAGCACAGGGGAACACTGAAGCTTTCTTT
CASSPAQGNTEAFF
>TRBV6-1|.|TRBJ2-6|.
TGTGCCAGCAGTGCAGTGGGGGCCTCTGGGGCCAACGTCCTGACTTTC
CASSAVGASGANVLTF
>TRBV9|.|TRBJ2-7|TRBD1
TGTGCCAGCAGGGGGCCCGGGACAGGGATAGACGAGCAGTACTTC
CASRGPGTGIDEQYF
>TRBV3-1/TRBV3-2|.|TRBJ2-5|.
TGTGCCACACGAATAGCGGCTCAGGAGACCCAGTACTTC
CATRIAAQETQYF
>TRBV7-6|.|TRBJ2-7|.
TGTGCCAGCAGCGCCGCGGTGACGGCTACTTACGAGCAGTACTTC
CASSAAVTATYEQYF
>TRBV29-1|.|TRBJ2-5|.
TGCAGCGTTGCCGACTCGAACCAAGAGACCCAGTACTTC
CSVADSNQETQYF
>TRBV5-4|few|TRBJ1-6|TRBD1
TGTGCCAGCAGCCCATCGACAGGGAGTAATTCACCCCTCCACTTT
CASSPSTGSNSPLHF
>TRBV19|.|TRBJ1-5|TRBD1
TGTGCCAGTAGTAGGCCCCGACAGGGCGTCCAGCCCCAGCATTTT
CASSRPRQGVQPQHF
>TRBV5-1|.|TRBJ1-4|TRBD1
TGCGCCAGCAGCACCCGACAGGGCGGGAATGAAAAACTGTTTTTT
CASSTRQGGNEKLFF
>TRBV6-5|few|TRBJ1-5|.
TGTGCCAGCACTCTGGACATTCAGCCCCAGCATTTT
CASTLDIQPQHF
>TRBV5-4|.|TRBJ1-1|.
TGTGCCAGCAGCTTGGAAGACCTTGGCAGGGAAGGCACTGAAGCTTTCTTT
CASSLEDLGREGTEAFF
>TRBV5-1|.|TRBJ1-6|.
TGCGCCAGCAGCTTTGACACATATAATTCACCCCTCCACTTT
CASSFDTYNSPLHF
>TRBV6-5|.|TRBJ1-1|TRBD1
TGTGCCAGCAGTTCCGGGACAGGGGGCGCCACTGAAGCTTTCTTT
CASSSGTGGATEAFF
>TRBV7-9|.|TRBJ1-2|TRBD1
TGTGCCAGCAGCCCCTCCGGGACAGGGGTTTATGGCTACACCTTC
CASSPSGTGVYGYTF
>TRBV27|once|TRBJ1-2|TRBD1
TGTGCCAGCAGTTCCCGAAGACAGGGGACCAACTATGGCTACACCTTC
CASSSRRQGTNYGYTF
>TRBV2|.|TRBJ1-5|.
TGTGCCAGCAGTGATAACAGGGGCAATCAGCCCCAGCATTTT
CASSDNRGNQPQHF
>TRBV6-5|.|TRBJ2-7|TRBD1
TGTGCCAGCAGTTCCCCCGGACAGGGAAGCTCCTACGAGCAGTACTTC
CASSSPGQGSSYEQYF
>TRBV3-1/TRBV3-2|.|TRBJ2-5|TRBD2
TGTGCCAGCAGCCCGCTAGCGGGGGTCCAAGAGACCCAGTACTTC
CASSPLAGVQETQYF
>TRBV10-3|.|TRBJ1-3|.
TGTGCCATCAGTGAGTCGAGTCAGGGCCGAAACACCATATATTTT
CAISESSQGRNTIYF
>TRBV4-1|.|TRBJ2-1|.
TGCGCCAGCAGCCGGGGTCAGGGGATGTCCTACAATGAGCAGTTCTTC
CASSRGQGMSYNEQFF
>TRBV3-1/TRBV3-2|.|TRBJ2-3|.
TGTGCCAGCAGCCAAGTGCCTGCCGGCAGTTGGTTGGTGGGGGGGCCTAGCACAGATACGCAGTATTTT
CASSQVPAGSWLVGGPSTDTQYF
>TRBV10-3|.|TRBJ2-7|.
TGTGCCATCGGGAATACAGGGAATTACGAGCAGTACTTC
CAIGNTGNYEQYF
>TRBV14|.|TRBJ1-3|.
TGTGCCAGCAGCCAAGCCCCACTTTCGGGAAACACCATATATTTT
CASSQAPLSGNTIYF
>TRBV6-6|few|TRBJ1-3|.
TGTGCCAGCAGCCTAGGGGGTTTCTCTGGAAACACCATATATTTT
CASSLGGFSGNTIYF
>TRBV27|.|TRBJ1-1|TRBD1
TGTGCCAGCAGTTTATCGACAGGGAATGAAGCTTTCTTT
CASSLSTGNEAFF
>TRBV5-6|.|TRBJ1-2|TRBD1
TGTGCCAGCAGCCCATACGGGACAGCCCTTAAGGGCTACACCTTC
CASSPYGTALKGYTF
>TRBV5-6|.|TRBJ1-4|TRBD1
TGTGCCAGCAGCGGACCTGGACAGGGGATGGAAAAACTGTTTTTT
CASSGPGQGMEKLFF
>TRBV5-1|.|TRBJ1-3|.
TGCGCCAGCAGCTTGGCCGGGGTATCTGGAAACACCATATATTTT
CASSLAGVSGNTIYF